Listed here is a single T cell receptor beta chain. The sample belongs to a study of somatic mutations in cytotoxic T cells in rheumatoid arthritis. Trimming shortened V by 4 bases and J by 0 bases, and 11 bases separated the two germline ends. Per the germline V gene, CDR1 is SGHKS and CDR2 is YYEKEE (reference sequence). CDR3 length: 14 residues. This table comes from immunoSEQ multiplex PCR, and its TCRdb copy is limited to in-frame clones, with some not included. The sample contains about 26,000 clones, around 76% of which appear only once. The clonotype originates from a man aged 45-60 years in good health. Input material: CD8+ T cells sorted from blood. The gene calls are TRBV5-5 and TRBJ2-7; D gene ambiguous. CDR3: CASSPQRSSYEQYF. The CDR3 DNA reads as TGTGCCAGCAGCCCCCAACGTAGCTCCTACGAGCAGTACTTC.